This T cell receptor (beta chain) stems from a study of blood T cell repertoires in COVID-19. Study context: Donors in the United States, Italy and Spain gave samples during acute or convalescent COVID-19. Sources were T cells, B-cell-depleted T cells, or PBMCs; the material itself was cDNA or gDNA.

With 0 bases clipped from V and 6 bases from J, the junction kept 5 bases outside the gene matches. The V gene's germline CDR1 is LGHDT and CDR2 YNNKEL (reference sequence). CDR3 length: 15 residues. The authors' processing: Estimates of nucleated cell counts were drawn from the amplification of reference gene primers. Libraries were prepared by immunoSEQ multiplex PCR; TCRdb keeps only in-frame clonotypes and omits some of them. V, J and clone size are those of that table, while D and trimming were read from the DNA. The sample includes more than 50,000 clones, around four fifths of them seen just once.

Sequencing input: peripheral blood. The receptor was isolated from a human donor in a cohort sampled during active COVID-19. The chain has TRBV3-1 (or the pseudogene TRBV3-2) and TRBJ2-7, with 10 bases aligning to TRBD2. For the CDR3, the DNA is TGTGCCAGCAGCCAAGATCGAGCGGGAGGGCGCGAGCAGTACTTC. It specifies CASSQDRAGGREQYF.